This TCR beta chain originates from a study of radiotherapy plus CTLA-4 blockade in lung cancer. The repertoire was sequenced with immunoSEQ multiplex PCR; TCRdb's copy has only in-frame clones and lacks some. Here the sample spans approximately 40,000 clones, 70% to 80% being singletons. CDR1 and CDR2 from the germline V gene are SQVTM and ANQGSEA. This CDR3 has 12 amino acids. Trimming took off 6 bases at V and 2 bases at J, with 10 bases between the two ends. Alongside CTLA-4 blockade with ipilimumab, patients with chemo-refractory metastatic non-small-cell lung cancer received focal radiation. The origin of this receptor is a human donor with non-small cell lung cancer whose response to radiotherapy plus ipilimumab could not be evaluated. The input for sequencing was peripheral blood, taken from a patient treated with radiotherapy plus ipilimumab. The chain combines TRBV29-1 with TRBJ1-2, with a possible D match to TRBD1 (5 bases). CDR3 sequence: CSVTDKNYGYTF. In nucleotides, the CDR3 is TGCAGCGTGACAGACAAAAACTATGGCTACACCTTC. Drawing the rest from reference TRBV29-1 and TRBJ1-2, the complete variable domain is SAVISQKPSRDICQRGTSLTIQCQVDSQVTMMFWYRQQPGQSLTLIATANQGSEATYESGFVIDKFPISRPNLTFSTLTVSNMSPEDSSIYLCSVTDKNYGYTFGSGTRLTVV.